This T cell receptor beta chain is drawn from a study of shared clonotypes between healthy human individuals. The input for sorted-subset replicate PCRs was around 200 ng DNA, tens of thousands of T cell genomes. The assay was immunoSEQ multiplex PCR, and TCRdb's table has in-frame clones only and misses some. The sample carries around 2.5 million clones, 80% to 95% recorded once. Germline V gives CDR1 SGHDT, CDR2 YYEEEE. CDR3 size: 12 residues. Trimming removed 4 bases at V and 4 bases at J, with 8 bases between. This clonotype was sampled from a man aged 18 to 29 in good health. Some clones in this sample may be carry-over from other donors' samples. V usage is TRBV5-6 and J usage is TRBJ1-2, with D perhaps matching TRBD1 (6 bases). Source material: naive CD4+ T cells from PBMCs. Subset defined: CD45RA+ positively selected. As DNA, the CDR3 is TGTGCCAGCAGCGCGGACAGCTATGGCTACACCTTC. Protein product: CASSADSYGYTF.